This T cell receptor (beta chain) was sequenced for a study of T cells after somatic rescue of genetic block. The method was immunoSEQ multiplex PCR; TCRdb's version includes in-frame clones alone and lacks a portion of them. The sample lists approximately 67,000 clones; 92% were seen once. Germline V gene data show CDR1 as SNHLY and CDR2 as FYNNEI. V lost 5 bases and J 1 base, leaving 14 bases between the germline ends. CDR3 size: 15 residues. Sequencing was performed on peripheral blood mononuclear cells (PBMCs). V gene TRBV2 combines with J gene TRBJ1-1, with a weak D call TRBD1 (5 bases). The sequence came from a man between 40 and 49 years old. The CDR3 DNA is TGTGCCAGCAGTTTATACGACAGCCCGAACACTGAAGCTTTCTTT. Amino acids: CASSLYDSPNTEAFF.